Listed below are T cell receptor beta chains from one sample, sequenced in a study of blood T cell repertoires in COVID-19. Sequencing was performed with immunoSEQ multiplex PCR; in TCRdb, only in-frame clones are kept and a portion is missing. Of almost 500,000 clones in the sample, more than 85% were seen once. The material sequenced was PBMCs or T cells enriched from blood (not recorded which). These receptors were obtained from an older woman who had recovered from COVID-19. CDR3s include the opening cysteine and the closing phenylalanine or tryptophan. The listing skips clone size in some rows; elsewhere it reads once, few, many or a size class.

j_call clone_size v_call cdr3_aa
TRBJ1-1 - TRBV6-5 CASLNPQNTEAFF
TRBJ1-1 - TRBV5-1 CASSLTGMRTEAFF
TRBJ2-4 - TRBV10-1 CASRGGAKNIQYF
TRBJ1-2 - TRBV5-1 CASSLGGDYGYTF
TRBJ2-3 few TRBV6-6 CATEDRVVLTQYF
TRBJ2-7 few TRBV7-9 CASSPLRDRAYEQYF
TRBJ2-5 - TRBV5-6 CASSFAEQETQYF
TRBJ2-1 - TRBV19 CASSIIPGQGYEQFF
TRBJ1-3 - TRBV6-6 CASSPSGGRSGNTIYF
TRBJ1-1 - TRBV5-8 CASSLDRGWNTEAFF
TRBJ1-4 - TRBV7-2 CASSLDSRNEKLFF
TRBJ2-6 - TRBV5-1 CASSLRTSGGTGGANVLTF
TRBJ1-5 - TRBV7-2 CASSLVWDTQQPQHF
TRBJ1-4 - TRBV9 CASSVPGLNEKLFF
TRBJ2-3 - TRBV24-1 CATSDPLAGTDTQYF
TRBJ2-2 - TRBV5-4 CASSLNGGSNTGELFF
TRBJ2-2 - TRBV24-1 CATSDAGTGYGELFF
TRBJ1-2 - TRBV10-2 CASSETGPNYGYTF
TRBJ2-1 - TRBV12-3/TRBV12-4 CASSARASNEQFF
TRBJ2-5 - TRBV2 CASWGQGTETQYF
TRBJ2-1 - TRBV15 CATSISGGRGFF
TRBJ2-5 - TRBV24-1 CATSDWGGSETQYF
TRBJ2-2 - TRBV7-9 CASSLIEGNTGELFF
TRBJ2-3 - TRBV29-1 CSAQRGSYTDTQYF
TRBJ1-1 - TRBV30 CAWSARDRRSTEAFF
TRBJ2-2 - TRBV5-1 CASSGLAGTGELFF
TRBJ2-7 - TRBV5-1 CASSLEGASFYEQYF
TRBJ2-3 - TRBV5-4 CASSLNPEDTQYF
TRBJ1-2 - TRBV27 CASSLAGGDYGYTF
TRBJ2-5 - TRBV2 CASSPQGSGETQYF
TRBJ2-5 - TRBV5-4 CASSLGWTSGGGLQETQYF
TRBJ2-7 - TRBV18 CASSLLQSQGNEQYF
TRBJ1-1 - TRBV5-1 CASSLTGSPQVEAFF
TRBJ1-3 - TRBV7-2 CASSRDSFSGNTIYF
TRBJ2-1 - TRBV5-1 CASSFYSGYNEQFF
TRBJ1-6 - TRBV12-3/TRBV12-4 CASSSSVVSPLHF
TRBJ1-2 - TRBV3-1/TRBV3-2 CASSQDRDRGPSLVGYTF